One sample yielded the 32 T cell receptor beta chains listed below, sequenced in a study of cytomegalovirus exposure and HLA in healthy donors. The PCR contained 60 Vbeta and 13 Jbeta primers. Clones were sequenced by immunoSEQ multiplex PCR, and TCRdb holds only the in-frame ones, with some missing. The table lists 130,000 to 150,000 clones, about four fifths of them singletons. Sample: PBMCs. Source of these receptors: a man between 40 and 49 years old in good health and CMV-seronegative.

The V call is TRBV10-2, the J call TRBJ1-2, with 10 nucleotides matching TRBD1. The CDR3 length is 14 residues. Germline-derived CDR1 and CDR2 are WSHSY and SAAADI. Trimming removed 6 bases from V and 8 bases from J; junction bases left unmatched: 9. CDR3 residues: CASSDLGQGFGYTF. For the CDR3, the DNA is TGCGCCAGCAGCGATCTGGGACAGGGGTTCGGCTACACCTTC.

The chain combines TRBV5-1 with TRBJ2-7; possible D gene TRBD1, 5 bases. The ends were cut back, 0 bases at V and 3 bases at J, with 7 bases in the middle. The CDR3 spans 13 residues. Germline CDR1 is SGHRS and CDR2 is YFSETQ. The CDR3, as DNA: TGCGCCAGCAGCTTGGGAACAGGCTACGAGCAGTACTTC. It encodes CASSLGTGYEQYF.

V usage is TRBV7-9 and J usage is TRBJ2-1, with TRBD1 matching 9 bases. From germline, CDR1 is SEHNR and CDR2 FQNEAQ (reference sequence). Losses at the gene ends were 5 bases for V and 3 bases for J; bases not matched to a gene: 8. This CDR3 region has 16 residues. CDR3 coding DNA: TGTGCCAGCAGCCCAGCCGGGACAGGGATCTACAATGAGCAGTTCTTC. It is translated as CASSPAGTGIYNEQFF.

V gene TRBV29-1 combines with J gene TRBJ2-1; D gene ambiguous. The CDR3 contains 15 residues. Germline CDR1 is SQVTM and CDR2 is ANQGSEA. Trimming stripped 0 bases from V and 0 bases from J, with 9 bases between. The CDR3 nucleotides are TGCAGCGTTGAAGATAAAAGGAGCTCCTACAATGAGCAGTTCTTC. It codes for CSVEDKRSSYNEQFF.

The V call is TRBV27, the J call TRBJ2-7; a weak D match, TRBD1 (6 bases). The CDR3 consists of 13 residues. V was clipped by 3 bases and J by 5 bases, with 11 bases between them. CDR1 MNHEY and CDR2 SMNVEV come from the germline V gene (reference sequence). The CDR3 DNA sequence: TGTGCCAGCAGTTTGCTTCAGGGGAACGAGCAGTACTTC. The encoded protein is CASSLLQGNEQYF.

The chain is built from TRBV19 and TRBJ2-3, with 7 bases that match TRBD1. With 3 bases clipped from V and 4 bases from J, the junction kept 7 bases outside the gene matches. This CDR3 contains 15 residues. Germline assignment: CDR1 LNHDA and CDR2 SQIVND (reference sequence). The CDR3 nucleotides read TGTGCCAGTAGTATGGCGCAGGGGGTCGCAGATACGCAGTATTTT. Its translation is CASSMAQGVADTQYF.

CDR3 protein: CASLLAGAYQETQYF. The CDR3 DNA reads TGTGCCAGCCTACTAGCGGGGGCGTACCAAGAGACCCAGTACTTC. The chain uses TRBV2 and TRBJ2-5, with 11 bases aligning to TRBD2. Germline V CDR1 and CDR2: SNHLY, FYNNEI. Trimming at V came to 8 bases and at J to 0 bases, leaving 5 bases not matched to a gene. CDR3 length: 15 residues.

CDR3 protein: CASFAGVSTDTQYF. The CDR3 DNA is TGCGCCAGTTTTGCGGGTGTTAGCACAGATACGCAGTATTTT. The V call is TRBV5-1, the J call TRBJ2-3; the D gene is possibly TRBD2 (5 bases). The CDR3 contains 14 residues. The V end was cut by 8 bases, the J end by 0 bases, with 13 bases between. Germline V gives CDR1 SGHRS, CDR2 YFSETQ.

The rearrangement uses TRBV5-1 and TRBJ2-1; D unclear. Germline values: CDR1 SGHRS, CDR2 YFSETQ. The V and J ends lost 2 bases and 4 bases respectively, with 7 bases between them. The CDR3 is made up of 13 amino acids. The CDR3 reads CASSFNQYNEQFF. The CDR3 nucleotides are TGCGCCAGCAGCTTCAATCAGTACAATGAGCAGTTCTTC.

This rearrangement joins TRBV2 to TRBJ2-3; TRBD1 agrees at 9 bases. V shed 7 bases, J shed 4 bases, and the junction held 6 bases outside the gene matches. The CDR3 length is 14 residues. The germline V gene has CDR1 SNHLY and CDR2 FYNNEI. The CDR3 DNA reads TGTGCCAGCAACGGACAGGGGCTAGCAGATACGCAGTATTTT. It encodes CASNGQGLADTQYF.

The CDR3 sequence: CASSGRQGRRAEAFF. The CDR3 DNA reads TGTGCCAGCAGCGGACGACAGGGGAGGCGGGCTGAAGCTTTCTTT. The V call is TRBV7-8, the J call TRBJ1-1; TRBD1 aligns across 8 bases. With 5 bases clipped from V and 6 bases from J, the junction kept 11 bases outside the gene matches. The CDR3 sequence is 15 residues long. The germline V gene encodes CDR1 SGHVS and CDR2 FQNEAQ.

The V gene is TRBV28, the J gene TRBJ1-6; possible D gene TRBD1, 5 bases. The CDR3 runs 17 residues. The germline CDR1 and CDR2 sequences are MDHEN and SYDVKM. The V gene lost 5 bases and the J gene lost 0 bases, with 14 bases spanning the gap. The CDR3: CASSDSQGSSYNSPLHF. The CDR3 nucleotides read TGTGCCAGCAGTGATTCGCAGGGCAGCTCCTATAATTCACCCCTCCACTTT.

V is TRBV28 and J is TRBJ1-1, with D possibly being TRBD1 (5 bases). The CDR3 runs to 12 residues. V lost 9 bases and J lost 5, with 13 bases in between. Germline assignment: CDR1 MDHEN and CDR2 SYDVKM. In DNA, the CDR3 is TGTGCCAGTATATGGGGGGGGACTGAAGCTTTCTTT. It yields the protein CASIWGGTEAFF.

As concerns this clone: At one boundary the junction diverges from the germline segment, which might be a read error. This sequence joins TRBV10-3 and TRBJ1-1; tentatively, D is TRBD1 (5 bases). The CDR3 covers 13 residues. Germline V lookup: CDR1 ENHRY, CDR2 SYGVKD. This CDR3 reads CASSWGRDTEAFF. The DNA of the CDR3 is TGTGCCAGCAGTTGGGGCCGAGACACTGAAGCTTTCTTT.

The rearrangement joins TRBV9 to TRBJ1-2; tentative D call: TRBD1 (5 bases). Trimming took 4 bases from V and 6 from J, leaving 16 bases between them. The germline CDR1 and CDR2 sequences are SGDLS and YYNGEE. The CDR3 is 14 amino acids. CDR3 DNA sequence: TGTGCCAGCAGCCCAGTTGGGGCAGACGATGGCTACACCTTC. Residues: CASSPVGADDGYTF.

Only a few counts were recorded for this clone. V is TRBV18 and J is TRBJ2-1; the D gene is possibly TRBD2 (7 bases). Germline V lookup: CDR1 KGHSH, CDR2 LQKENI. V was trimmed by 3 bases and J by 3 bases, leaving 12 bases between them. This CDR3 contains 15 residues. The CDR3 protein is CASSPGGAVYNEQFF. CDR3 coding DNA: TGTGCCAGCTCACCTGGGGGGGCCGTCTACAATGAGCAGTTCTTC.

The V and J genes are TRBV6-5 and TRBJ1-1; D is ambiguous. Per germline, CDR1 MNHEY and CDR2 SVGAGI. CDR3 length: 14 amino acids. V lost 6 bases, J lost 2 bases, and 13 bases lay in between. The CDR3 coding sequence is TGTGCCAGCAGCCCCCCTGCGGGAAACACTGAAGCTTTCTTT. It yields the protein CASSPPAGNTEAFF.

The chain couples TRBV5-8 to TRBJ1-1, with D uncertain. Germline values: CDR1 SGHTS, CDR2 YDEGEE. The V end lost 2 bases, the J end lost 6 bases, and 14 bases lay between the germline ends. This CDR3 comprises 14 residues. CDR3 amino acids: CASSFTGLPPEAFF. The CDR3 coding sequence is TGTGCCAGCAGCTTCACTGGGCTGCCGCCTGAAGCTTTCTTT.

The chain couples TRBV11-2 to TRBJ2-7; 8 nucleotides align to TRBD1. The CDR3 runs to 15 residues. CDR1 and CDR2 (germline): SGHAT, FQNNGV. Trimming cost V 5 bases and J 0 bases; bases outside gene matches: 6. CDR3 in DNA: TGTGCCAGCAGCGGAGGGACAGGTGACTCCTACGAGCAGTACTTC. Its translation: CASSGGTGDSYEQYF.

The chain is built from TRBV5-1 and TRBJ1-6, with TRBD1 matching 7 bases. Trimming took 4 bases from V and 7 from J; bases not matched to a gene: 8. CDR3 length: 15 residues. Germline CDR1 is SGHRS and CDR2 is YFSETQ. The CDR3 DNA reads TGCGCCAGCAGCGAGACCGGGACAGTAAATTCACCCCTCCACTTT. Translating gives CASSETGTVNSPLHF.

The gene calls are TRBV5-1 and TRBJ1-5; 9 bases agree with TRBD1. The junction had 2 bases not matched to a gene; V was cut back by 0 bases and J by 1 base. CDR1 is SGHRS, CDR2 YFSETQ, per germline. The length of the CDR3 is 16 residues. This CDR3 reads CASSLGDRESNQPQHF. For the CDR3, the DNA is TGCGCCAGCAGCTTGGGGGACAGGGAGAGCAATCAGCCCCAGCATTTT.

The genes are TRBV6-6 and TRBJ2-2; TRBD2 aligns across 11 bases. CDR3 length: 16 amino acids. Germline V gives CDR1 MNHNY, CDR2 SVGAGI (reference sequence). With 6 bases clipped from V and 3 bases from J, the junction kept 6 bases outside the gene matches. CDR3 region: CASRPTSGGYTGELFF. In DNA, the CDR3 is TGTGCCAGCAGACCCACTAGCGGGGGTTACACCGGGGAGCTGTTTTTT.

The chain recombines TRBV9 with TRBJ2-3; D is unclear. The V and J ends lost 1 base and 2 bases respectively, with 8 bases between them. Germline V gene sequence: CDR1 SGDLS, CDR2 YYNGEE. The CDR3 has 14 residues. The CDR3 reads CASSVMGTTDTQYF. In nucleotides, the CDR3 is TGTGCCAGCAGCGTAATGGGCACCACAGATACGCAGTATTTT.

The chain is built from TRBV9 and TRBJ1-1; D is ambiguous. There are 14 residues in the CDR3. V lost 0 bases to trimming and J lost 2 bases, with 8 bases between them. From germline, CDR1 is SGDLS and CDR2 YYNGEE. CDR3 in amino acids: CASSVGPLNTEAFF. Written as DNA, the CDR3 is TGTGCCAGCAGCGTAGGTCCACTCAACACTGAAGCTTTCTTT. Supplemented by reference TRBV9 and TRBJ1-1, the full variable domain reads DSGVTQTPKHLITATGQRVTLRCSPRSGDLSVYWYQQSLDQGLQFLIQYYNGEERAKGNILERFSAQQFPDLHSELNLSSLELGDSALYFCASSVGPLNTEAFFGQGTRLTVV.

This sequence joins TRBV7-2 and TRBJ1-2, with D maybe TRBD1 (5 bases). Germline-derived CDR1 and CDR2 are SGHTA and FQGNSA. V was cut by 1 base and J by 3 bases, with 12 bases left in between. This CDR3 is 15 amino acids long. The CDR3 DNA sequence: TGTGCCAGCAGCTTAGATGCAGGAGGGGACTATGGCTACACCTTC. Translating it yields CASSLDAGGDYGYTF.

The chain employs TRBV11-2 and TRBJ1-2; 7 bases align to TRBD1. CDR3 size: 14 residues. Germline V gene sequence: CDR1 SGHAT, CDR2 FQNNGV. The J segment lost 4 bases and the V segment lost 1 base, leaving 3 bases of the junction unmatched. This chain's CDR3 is CASSLARGPYGYTF. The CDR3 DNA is TGTGCCAGCAGCTTAGCTAGGGGGCCCTATGGCTACACCTTC. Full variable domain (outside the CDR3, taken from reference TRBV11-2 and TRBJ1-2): EAGVAQSPRYKIIEKRQSVAFWCNPISGHATLYWYQQILGQGPKLLIQFQNNGVVDDSQLPKDRFSAERLKGVDSTLKIQPAKLEDSAVYLCASSLARGPYGYTFGSGTRLTVV.

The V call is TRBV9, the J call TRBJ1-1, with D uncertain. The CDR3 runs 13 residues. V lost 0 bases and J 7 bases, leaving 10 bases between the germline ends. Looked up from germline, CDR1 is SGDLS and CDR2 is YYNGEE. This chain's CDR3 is CASSVGSQNEAFF. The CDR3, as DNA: TGTGCCAGCAGCGTAGGGTCACAGAATGAAGCTTTCTTT.

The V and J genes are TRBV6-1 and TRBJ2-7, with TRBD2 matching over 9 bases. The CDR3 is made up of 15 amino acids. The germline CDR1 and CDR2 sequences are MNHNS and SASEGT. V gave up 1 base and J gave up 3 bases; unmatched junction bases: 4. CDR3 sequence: CASSEELAGIYEQYF. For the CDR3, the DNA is TGTGCCAGCAGTGAAGAACTAGCGGGCATCTACGAGCAGTACTTC.

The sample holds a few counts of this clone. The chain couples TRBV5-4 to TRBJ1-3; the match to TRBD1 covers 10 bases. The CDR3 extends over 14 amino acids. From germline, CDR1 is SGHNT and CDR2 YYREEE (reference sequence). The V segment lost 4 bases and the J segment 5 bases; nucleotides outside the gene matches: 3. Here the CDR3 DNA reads TGTGCCAGCAGCGCGGGACAGGGGAGAAACACCATATATTTT. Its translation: CASSAGQGRNTIYF.

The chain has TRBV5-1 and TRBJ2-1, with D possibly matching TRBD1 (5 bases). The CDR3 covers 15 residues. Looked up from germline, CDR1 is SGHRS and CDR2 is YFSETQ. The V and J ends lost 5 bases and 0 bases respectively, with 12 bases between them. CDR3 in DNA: TGCGCCAGCAGTTTGACAGCAGGCTCCTACAATGAGCAGTTCTTC. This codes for CASSLTAGSYNEQFF.

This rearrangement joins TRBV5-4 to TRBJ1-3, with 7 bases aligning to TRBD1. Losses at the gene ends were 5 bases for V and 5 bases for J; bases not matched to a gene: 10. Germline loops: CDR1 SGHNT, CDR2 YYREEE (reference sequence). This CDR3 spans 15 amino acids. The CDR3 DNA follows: TGTGCCAGCAGTCATAGGGGGCAAACTAGAAACACCATATATTTT. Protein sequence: CASSHRGQTRNTIYF.

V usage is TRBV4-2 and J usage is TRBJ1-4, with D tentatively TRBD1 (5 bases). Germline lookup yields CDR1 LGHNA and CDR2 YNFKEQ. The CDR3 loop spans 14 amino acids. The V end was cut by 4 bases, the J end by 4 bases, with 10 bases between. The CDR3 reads CASSPSGYNEKLFF. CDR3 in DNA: TGTGCCAGCAGCCCCTCAGGGTATAATGAAAAACTGTTTTTT.